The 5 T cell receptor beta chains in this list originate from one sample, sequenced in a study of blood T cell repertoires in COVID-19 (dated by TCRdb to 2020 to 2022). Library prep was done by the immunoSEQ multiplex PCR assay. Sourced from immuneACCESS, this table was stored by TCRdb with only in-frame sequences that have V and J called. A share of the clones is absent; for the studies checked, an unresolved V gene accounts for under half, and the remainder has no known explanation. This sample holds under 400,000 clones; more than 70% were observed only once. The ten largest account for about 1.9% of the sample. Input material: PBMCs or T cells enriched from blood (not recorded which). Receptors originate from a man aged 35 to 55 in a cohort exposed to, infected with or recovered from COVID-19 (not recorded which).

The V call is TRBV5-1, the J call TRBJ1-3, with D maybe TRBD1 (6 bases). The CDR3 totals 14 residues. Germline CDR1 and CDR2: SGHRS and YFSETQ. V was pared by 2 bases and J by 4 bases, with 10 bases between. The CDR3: CASSLAGDGNTIYF. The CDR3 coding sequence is TGCGCCAGCAGCTTAGCAGGGGACGGAAACACCATATATTTT.

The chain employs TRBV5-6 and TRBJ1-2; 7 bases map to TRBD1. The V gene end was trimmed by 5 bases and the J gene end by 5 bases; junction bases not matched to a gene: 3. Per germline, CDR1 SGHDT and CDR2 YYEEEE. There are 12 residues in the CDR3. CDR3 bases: TGTGCCAGCAGTGAGGGGGCTTATGGCTACACCTTC. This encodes CASSEGAYGYTF.

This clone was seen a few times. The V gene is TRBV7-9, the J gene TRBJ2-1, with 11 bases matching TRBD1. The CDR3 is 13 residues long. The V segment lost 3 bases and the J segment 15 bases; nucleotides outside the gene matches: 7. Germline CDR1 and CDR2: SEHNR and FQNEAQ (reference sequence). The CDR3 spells CASSLGQGVWPFF. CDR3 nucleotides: TGTGCCAGCAGCTTGGGACAGGGGGTTTGGCCGTTCTTC.

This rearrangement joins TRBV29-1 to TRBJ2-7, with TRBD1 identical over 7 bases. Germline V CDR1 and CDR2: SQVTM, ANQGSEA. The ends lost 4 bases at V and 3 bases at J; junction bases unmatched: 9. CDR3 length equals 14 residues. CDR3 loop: CSVAQNRGYYEQYF. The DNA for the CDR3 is TGCAGCGTTGCTCAAAACAGGGGCTACTACGAGCAGTACTTC.

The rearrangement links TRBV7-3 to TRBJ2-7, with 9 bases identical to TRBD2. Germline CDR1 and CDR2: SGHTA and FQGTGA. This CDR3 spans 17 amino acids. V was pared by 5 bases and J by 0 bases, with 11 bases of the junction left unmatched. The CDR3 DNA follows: TGTGCCAGCAGCCTTGGCGGGAGGGCCAGAGGCTCCTACGAGCAGTACTTC. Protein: CASSLGGRARGSYEQYF.